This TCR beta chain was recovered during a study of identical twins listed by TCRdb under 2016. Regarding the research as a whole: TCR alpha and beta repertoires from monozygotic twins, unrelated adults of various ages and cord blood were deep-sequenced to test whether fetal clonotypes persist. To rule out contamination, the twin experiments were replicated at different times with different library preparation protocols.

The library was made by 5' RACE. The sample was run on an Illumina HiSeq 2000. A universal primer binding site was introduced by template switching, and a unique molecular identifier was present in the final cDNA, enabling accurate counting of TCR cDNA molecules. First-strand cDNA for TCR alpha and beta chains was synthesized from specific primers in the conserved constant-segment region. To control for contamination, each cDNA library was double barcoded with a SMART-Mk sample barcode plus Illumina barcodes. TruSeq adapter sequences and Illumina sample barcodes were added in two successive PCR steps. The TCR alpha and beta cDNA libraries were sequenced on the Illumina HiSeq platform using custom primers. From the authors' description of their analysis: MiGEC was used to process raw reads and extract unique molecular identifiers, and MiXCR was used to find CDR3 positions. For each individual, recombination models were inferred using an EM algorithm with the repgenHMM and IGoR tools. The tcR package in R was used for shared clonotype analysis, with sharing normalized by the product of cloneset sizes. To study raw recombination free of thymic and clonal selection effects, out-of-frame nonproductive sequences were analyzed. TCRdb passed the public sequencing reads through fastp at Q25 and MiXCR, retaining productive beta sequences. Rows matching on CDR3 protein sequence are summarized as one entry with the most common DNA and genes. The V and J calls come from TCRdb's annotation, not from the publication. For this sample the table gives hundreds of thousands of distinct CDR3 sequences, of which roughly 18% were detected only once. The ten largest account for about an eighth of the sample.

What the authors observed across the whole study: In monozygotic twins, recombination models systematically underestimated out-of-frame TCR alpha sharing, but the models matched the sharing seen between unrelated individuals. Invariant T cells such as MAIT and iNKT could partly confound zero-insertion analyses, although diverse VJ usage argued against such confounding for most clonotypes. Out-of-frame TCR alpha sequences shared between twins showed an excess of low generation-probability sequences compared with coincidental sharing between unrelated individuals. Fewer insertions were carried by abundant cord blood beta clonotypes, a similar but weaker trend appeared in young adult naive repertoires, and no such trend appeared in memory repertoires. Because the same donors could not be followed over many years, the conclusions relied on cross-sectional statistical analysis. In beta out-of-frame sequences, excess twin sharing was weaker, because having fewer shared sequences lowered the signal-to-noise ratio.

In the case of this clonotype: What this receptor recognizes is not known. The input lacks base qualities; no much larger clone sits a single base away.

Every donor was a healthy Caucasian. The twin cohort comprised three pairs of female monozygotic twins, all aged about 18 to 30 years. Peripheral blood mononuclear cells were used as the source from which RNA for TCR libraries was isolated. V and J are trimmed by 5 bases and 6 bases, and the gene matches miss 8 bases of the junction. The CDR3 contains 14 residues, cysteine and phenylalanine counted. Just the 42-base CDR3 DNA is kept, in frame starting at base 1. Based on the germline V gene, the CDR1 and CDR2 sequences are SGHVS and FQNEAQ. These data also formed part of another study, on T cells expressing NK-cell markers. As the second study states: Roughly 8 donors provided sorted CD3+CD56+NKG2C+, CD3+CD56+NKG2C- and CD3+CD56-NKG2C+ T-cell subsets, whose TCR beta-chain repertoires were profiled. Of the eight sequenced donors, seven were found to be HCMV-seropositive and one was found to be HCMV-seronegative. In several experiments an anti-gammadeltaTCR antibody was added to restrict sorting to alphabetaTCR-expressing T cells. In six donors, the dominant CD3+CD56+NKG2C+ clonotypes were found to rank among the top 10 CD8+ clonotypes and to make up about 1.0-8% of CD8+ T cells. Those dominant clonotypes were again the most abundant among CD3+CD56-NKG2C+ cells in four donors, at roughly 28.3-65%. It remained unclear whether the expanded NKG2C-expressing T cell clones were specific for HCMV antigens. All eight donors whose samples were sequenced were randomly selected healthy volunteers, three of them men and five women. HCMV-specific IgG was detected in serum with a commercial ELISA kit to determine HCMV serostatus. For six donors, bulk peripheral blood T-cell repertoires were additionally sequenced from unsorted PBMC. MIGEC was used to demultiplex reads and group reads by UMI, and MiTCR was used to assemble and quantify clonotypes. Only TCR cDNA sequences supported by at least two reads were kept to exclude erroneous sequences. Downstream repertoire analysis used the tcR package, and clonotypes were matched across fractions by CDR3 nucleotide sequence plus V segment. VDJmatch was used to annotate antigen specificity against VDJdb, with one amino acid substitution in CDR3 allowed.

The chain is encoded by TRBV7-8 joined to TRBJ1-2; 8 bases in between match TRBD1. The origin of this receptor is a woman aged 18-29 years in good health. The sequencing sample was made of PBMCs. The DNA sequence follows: TGTGCCAGCAGCCCGAGGACAGGGCTCCATGGCTACACCTTC. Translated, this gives CASSPRTGLHGYTF.